This entry concerns a single TCR beta chain. Its antigen is undetermined. The sample belongs to a study of cytomegalovirus exposure and HLA in healthy donors. Study-level results: Diagnosis of cytomegalovirus status made by the classifier reportedly showed high specificity and sensitivity. One later analysis, an examination of the 120 or so validation repertoires, found that first-cohort TCR clusters tended to co-occur in them.

The validation cohort, a group of around 120 subjects, included the donors and was separate from the roughly 670-subject first cohort. Some clones are missing from TCRdb's copy, which holds only in-frame ones; the method was immunoSEQ multiplex PCR. The sample lists about 56,000 clones; 89% were seen once. The clonotype was recovered from a woman between 18 and 29 years old in good health and CMV-seronegative. The sample consisted of PBMCs.

CDR3 sequence reads: CASTGALNTEAFF. The CDR3 region has the DNA TGTGCCTCGACAGGGGCCTTGAACACTGAAGCTTTCTTT. The rearrangement links TRBV10-3 to TRBJ1-1; 8 bases are a match to TRBD1. Germline lookup yields CDR1 ENHRY and CDR2 SYGVKD. J was trimmed by 0 bases and V by 11 bases; bases with no gene match: 5. CDR3 size: 13 residues.